These 7 T cell receptor beta chains were all obtained from the same sample, sequenced in a study of immune evolution from preneoplasia to lung adenocarcinoma. Repertoires were generated with immunoSEQ multiplex PCR, while TCRdb's copy carries only in-frame clones and drops some. The repertoire consists of just over 14,000 clones, with roughly 86% occurring once and the leading ten covering approximately 3.1%. The sequencing sample was made of FFPE minimally invasive lung adenocarcinoma tissue. These receptors were obtained from a person aged 60-79 years with lung adenocarcinoma.

A single count supports this clone. V and J are TRBV18 and TRBJ2-1, with 7 bases fitting TRBD2. V shed 0 bases and J 6 bases; nucleotides not matched to a gene: 5. In germline, CDR1 is KGHSH, CDR2 LQKENI. CDR3 length equals 15 residues. The CDR3 spells CASSPPGGGGNEQFF. The CDR3 nucleotides read TGTGCCAGCTCACCACCTGGCGGGGGTGGCAATGAGCAGTTCTTC.

The chain joins TRBV7-8 to TRBJ2-3, with 7 bases identical to TRBD2. V lost 3 bases and J lost 6; bases outside the gene matches: 9. The CDR3 consists of 15 residues. Germline CDR1 SGHVS, CDR2 FQNEAQ. The CDR3 bases are TGTGCCAGCAGCTTTGGCGGGGGACGGCGGGATACGCAGTATTTT. This gives the protein CASSFGGGRRDTQYF.

V usage is TRBV2 and J usage is TRBJ2-7; 10 bases align to TRBD1. The CDR3 loop spans 13 amino acids. Germline CDR1 is SNHLY and CDR2 is FYNNEI. J was trimmed by 6 bases and V by 7 bases; bases with no gene match: 6. CDR3 residues: CASNRDRGPEQYF. The DNA of the CDR3 is TGTGCCAGCAACCGGGACAGGGGCCCCGAGCAGTACTTC.

The CDR3 reads CASRRERAFTDTQYF. In nucleotides, the CDR3 is TGTGCCAGCAGGAGGGAAAGGGCCTTCACAGATACGCAGTATTTT. The chain joins TRBV6-6 to TRBJ2-3; a weak D match, TRBD2 (5 bases). V lost 6 bases and J 2 bases, leaving 15 bases between the germline ends. The germline V gene has CDR1 MNHNY and CDR2 SVGAGI (reference sequence). The CDR3 contains 15 residues.

The genes are TRBV28 and TRBJ1-4, with TRBD1 identical over 9 bases. The CDR3 sequence is 16 residues long. Germline trimming cut 3 bases from V and 13 bases from J; bases unmatched to any gene: 15. CDR1 and CDR2 from the germline V gene are MDHEN and SYDVKM. The DNA of the CDR3 is TGTGCCAGCAGTTTTCTGGGACAGGGTCCTTCTTTAAGACTGTTTTTT. The encoded protein is CASSFLGQGPSLRLFF.

The V gene is TRBV11-2, the J gene TRBJ1-1; 7 bases match TRBD1. This CDR3 comprises 13 residues. V shed 10 bases, J shed 1 base, and the junction held 6 bases outside the gene matches. Germline V gene sequence: CDR1 SGHAT, CDR2 FQNNGV. The CDR3 sequence is CAISDRQNTEAFF. The CDR3 DNA reads as TGTGCCATTTCGGACAGGCAGAACACTGAAGCTTTCTTT.

The chain carries TRBV19 and TRBJ1-3, with a weak D call TRBD1 (5 bases). The ends were cut back, 5 bases at V and 2 bases at J, with 10 bases in the middle. The germline V gene has CDR1 LNHDA and CDR2 SQIVND (reference sequence). CDR3 length equals 14 residues. The CDR3, as DNA: TGTGCCAGTAGTCCCGGGGGGGCTGGAAACACCATATATTTT. As protein: CASSPGGAGNTIYF.